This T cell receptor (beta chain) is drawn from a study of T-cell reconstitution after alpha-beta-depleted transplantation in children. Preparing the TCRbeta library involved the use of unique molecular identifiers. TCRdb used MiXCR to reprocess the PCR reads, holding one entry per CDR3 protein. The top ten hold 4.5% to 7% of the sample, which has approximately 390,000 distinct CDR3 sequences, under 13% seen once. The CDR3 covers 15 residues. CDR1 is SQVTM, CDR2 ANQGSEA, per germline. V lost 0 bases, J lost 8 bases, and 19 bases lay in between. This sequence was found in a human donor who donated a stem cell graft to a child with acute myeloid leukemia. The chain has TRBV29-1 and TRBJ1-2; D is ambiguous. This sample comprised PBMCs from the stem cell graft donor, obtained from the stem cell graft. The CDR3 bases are TGCAGCGTTGAAGATCCCGGGGTCCTCCCCTGGGGCTACACCTTC. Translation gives CSVEDPGVLPWGYTF.